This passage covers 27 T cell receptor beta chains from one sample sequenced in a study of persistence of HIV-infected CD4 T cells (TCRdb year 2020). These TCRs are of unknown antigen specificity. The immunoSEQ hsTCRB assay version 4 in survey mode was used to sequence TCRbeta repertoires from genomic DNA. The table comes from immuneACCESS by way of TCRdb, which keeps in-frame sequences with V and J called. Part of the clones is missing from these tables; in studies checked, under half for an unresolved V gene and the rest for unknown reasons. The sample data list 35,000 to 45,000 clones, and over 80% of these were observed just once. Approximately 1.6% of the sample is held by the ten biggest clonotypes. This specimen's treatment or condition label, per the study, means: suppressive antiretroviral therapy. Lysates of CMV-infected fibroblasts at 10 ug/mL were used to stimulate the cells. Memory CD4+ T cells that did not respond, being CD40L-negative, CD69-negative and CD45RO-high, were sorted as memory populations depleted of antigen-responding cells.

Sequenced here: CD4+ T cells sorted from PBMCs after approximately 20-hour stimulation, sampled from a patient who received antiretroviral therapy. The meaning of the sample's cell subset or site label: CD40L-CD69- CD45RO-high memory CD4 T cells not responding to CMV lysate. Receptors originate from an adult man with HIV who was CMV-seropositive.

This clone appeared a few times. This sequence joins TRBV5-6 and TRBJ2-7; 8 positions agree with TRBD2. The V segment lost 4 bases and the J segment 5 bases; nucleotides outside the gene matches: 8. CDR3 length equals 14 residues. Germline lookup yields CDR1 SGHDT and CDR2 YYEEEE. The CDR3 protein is CASSPPGGRHEQYF. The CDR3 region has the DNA TGTGCCAGCAGCCCACCGGGGGGGCGCCACGAGCAGTACTTC.

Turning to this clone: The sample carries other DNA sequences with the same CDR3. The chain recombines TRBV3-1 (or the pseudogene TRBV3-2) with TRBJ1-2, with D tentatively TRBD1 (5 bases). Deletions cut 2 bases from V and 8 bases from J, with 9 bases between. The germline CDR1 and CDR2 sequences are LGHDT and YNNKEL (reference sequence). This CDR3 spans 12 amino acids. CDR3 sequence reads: CASSQSGGGYTF. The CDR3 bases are TGTGCCAGCAGCCAATCGGGGGGAGGCTACACCTTC.

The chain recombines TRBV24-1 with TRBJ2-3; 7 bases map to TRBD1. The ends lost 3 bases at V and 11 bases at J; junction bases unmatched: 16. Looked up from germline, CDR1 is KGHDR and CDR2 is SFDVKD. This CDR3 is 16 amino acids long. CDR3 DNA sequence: TGTGCCACCAGTGATCAACCGGGACAGCTAACCAACAAGCAGTATTTT. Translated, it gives CATSDQPGQLTNKQYF.

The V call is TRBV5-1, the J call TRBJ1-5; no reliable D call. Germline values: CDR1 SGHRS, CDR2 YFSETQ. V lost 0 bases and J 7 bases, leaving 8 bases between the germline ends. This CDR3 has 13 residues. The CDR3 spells CASSLVPEQPQHF. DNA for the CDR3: TGCGCCAGCAGCTTGGTTCCGGAACAGCCCCAGCATTTT.

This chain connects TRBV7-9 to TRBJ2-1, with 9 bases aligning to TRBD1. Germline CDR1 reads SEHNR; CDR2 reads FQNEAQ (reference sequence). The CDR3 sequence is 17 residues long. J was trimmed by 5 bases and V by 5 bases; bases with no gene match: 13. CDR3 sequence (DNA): TGTGCCAGCAGCCCTCTGTGGACAGGGGTTACGGACAATGAGCAGTTCTTC. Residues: CASSPLWTGVTDNEQFF.

The chain's CDR3 is CSASGGLGYTF. The CDR3 DNA is TGCAGTGCTAGTGGGGGGTTGGGCTACACCTTC. The rearrangement joins TRBV20-1 to TRBJ1-2; possibly TRBD1 for D (5 bases). There are 11 residues in the CDR3. The germline CDR1 and CDR2 sequences are DFQATT and SNEGSKA (reference sequence). V gave up 3 bases and J gave up 8 bases, with 10 bases separating them.

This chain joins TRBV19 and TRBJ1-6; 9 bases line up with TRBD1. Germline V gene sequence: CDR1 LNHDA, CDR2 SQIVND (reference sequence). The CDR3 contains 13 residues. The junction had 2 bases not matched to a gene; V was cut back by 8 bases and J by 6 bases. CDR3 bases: TGTGCCAGTGGGGACAGGGCTAATTCACCCCTCCACTTT. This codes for CASGDRANSPLHF.

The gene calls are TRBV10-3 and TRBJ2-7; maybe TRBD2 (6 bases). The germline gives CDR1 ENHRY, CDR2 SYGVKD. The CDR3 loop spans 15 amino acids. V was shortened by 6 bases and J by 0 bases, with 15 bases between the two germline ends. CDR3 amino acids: CAISAGDLSSYEQYF. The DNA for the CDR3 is TGTGCCATCAGCGCCGGGGACTTAAGCTCCTACGAGCAGTACTTC.

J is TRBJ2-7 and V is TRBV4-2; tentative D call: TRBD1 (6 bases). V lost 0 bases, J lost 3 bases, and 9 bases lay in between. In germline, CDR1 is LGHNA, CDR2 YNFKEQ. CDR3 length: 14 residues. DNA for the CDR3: TGTGCCAGCAGCCAAGAACAGGGTGGCTACGAGCAGTACTTC. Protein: CASSQEQGGYEQYF.

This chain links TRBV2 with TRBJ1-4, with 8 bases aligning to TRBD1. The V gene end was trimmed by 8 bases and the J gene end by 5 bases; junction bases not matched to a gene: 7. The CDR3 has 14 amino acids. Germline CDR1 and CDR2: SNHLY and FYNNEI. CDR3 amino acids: CASWTTGGNEKLFF. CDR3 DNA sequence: TGTGCCAGCTGGACAACAGGGGGAAATGAAAAACTGTTTTTT.

CDR3 coding DNA: TGTGCCGGCACAGGGGCTTCGGGCACCGGGGAGCTGTTTTTT. Amino acids: CAGTGASGTGELFF. The gene calls are TRBV7-8 and TRBJ2-2; TRBD1 matches 7 bases. The CDR3 is made up of 14 amino acids. Germline V gene sequence: CDR1 SGHVS, CDR2 FQNEAQ. V shed 11 bases and J 4 bases; nucleotides not matched to a gene: 10. Based on the CDR3 plus reference TRBV7-8 and TRBJ2-2, the full variable domain is GAGVSQSPRYKVAKRGQDVALRCDPISGHVSLFWYQQALGQGPEFLTYFQNEAQLDKSGLPSDRFFAERPEGSVSTLKIQRTQQEDSAVYLCAGTGASGTGELFFGEGSRLTVL.

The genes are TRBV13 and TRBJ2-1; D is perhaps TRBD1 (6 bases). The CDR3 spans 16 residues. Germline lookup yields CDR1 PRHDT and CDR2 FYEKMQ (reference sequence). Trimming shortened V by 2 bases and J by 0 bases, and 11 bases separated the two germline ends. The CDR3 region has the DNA TGTGCCAGCAGCTTAAGGACAGCGAGCTCCTACAATGAGCAGTTCTTC. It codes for CASSLRTASSYNEQFF.

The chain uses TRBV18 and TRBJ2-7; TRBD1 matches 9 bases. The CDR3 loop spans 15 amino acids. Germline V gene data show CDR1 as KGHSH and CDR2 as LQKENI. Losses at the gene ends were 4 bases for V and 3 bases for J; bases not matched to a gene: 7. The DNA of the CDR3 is TGTGCCAGCTCACTGCCGGGACAGGGCTTCTACGAGCAGTACTTC. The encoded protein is CASSLPGQGFYEQYF.

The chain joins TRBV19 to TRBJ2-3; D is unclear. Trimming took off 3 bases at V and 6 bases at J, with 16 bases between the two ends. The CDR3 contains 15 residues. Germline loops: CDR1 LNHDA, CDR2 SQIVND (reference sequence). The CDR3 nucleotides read TGTGCCAGTAGTATTGCATTTGGAGCAGTCGATACGCAGTATTTT. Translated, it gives CASSIAFGAVDTQYF.

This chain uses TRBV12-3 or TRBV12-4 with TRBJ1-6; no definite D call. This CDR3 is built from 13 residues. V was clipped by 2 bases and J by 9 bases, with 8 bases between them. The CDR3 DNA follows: TGTGCCAGCAGTTTATATGAGGGTTCACCCCTCCACTTT. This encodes CASSLYEGSPLHF.

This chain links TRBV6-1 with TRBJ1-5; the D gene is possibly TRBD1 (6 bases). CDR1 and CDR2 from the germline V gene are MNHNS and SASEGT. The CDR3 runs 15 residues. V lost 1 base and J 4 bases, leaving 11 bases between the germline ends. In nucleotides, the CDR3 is TGTGCCAGCAGTGAAGGGGTGAGGGGGAATCAGCCCCAGCATTTT. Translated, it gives CASSEGVRGNQPQHF.

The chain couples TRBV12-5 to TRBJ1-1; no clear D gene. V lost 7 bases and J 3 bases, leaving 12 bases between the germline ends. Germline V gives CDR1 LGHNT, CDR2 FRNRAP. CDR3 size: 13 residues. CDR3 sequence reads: CASATRVDTEAFF. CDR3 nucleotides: TGTGCTAGTGCCACCCGCGTCGACACTGAAGCTTTCTTT.

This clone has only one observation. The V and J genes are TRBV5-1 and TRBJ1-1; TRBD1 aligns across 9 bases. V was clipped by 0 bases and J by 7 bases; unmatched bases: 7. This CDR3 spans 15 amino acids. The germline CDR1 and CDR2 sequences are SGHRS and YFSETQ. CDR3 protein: CASSLAPSDRGEAFF. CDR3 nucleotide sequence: TGCGCCAGCAGCTTGGCCCCCTCGGACAGGGGTGAAGCTTTCTTT.

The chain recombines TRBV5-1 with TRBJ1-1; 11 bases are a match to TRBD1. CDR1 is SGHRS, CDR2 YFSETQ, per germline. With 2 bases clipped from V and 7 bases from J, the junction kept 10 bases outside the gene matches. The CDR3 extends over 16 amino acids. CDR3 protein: CASSLTGQGAVIEAFF. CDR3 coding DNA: TGCGCCAGCAGCTTAACCGGACAGGGGGCTGTTATTGAAGCTTTCTTT.

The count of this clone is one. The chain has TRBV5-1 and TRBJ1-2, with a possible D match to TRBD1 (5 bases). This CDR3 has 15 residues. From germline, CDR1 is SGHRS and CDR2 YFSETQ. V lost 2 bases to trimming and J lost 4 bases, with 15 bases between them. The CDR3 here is CASSFGTPRSYGYTF. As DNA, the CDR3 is TGCGCCAGCAGCTTTGGGACCCCAAGGAGCTATGGCTACACCTTC.

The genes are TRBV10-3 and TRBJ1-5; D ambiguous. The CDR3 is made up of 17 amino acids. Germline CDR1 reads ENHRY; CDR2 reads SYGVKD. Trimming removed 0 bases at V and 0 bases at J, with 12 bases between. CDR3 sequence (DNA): TGTGCCATCAGTGAGTCGGGCAGGCCTTATAGCAATCAGCCCCAGCATTTT. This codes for CAISESGRPYSNQPQHF.

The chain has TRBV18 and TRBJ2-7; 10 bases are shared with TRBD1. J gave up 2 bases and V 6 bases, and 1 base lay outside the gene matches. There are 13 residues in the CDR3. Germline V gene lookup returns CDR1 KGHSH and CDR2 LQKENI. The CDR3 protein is CASSGQGPYEQYF. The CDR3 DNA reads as TGTGCCAGCTCGGGACAGGGGCCCTACGAGCAGTACTTC.

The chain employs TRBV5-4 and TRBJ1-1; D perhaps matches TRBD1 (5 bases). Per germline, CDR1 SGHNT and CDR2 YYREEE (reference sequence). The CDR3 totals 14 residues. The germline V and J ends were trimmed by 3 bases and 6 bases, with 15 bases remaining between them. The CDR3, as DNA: TGTGCCAGCAGCTCACCAGGGAGCGCGGCTGAAGCTTTCTTT. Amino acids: CASSSPGSAAEAFF.

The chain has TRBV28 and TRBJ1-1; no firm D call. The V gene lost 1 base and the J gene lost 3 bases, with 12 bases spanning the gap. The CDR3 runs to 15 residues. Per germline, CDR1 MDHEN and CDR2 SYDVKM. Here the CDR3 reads CASSLSLGRDTEAFF. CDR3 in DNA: TGTGCCAGCAGTTTATCCCTCGGGAGGGACACTGAAGCTTTCTTT.

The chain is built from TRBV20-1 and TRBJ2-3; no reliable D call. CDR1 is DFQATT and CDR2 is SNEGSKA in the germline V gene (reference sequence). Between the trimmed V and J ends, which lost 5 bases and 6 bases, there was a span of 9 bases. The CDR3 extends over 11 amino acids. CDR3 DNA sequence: TGCAGTGCTGATGACCGGGATACGCAGTATTTT. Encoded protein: CSADDRDTQYF.

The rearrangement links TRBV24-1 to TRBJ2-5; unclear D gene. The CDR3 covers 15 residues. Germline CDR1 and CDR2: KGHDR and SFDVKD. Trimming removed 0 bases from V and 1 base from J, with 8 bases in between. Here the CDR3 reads CATSDLKGSQETQYF. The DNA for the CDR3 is TGTGCCACCAGTGATTTGAAGGGCTCCCAAGAGACCCAGTACTTC.

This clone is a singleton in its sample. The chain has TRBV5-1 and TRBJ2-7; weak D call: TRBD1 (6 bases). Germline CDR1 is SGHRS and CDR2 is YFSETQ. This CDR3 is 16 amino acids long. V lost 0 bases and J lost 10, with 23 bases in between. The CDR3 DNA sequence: TGCGCCAGCAGCTTGGCCTCAGGGGACGGGCCCAAGGGCCAGTACTTC. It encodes CASSLASGDGPKGQYF.